This TCR beta chain appears in the sequencing data of a study of blood T cell repertoires in COVID-19. Study details: Collection of acute and convalescent COVID-19 samples took place in the United States, Italy and Spain.

CDR1 and CDR2 from the germline V gene are LNHDA and SQIVND (reference sequence). The CDR3 is made up of 14 amino acids. The trim removed 6 bases at V and 6 bases at J, leaving 8 bases unmatched. Per the original methods: The authors estimated nucleated cell counts from reference gene primer amplification. Generated by immunoSEQ multiplex PCR, the TCRdb table keeps only in-frame clones and is missing some. That table furnishes V, J and clone size, whereas the DNA furnished D and trimming. The table lists around 130,000 clones, roughly four fifths of them singletons. The TCR was taken from a man between 35 and 55 years old with active or convalescent COVID-19. The sample comprised peripheral blood. The chain links TRBV19 to TRBJ2-7; 10 bases agree with TRBD1. DNA for the CDR3: TGTGCCAGTAGGTCGGGACAGGGGCTCTCCGAGCAGTACTTC. Protein product: CASRSGQGLSEQYF.